This T cell receptor beta chain was retrieved from a study of blood T cell repertoires in COVID-19. Assay used: immunoSEQ multiplex PCR; TCRdb lists only in-frame clones, some missing. The table records 190,000 or so clones, around 88% of them present only once. The receptor comes from a man aged 45-60 years with active or convalescent COVID-19. The sequencing sample was made of peripheral blood.

CDR3 protein: CASLGAVGNTIYF. CDR3 DNA: TGTGCCAGTCTAGGGGCAGTTGGAAACACCATATATTTT. The gene calls are TRBV19 and TRBJ1-3, with D possibly TRBD1 on 5 matching bases. The ends were cut back, 8 bases at V and 3 bases at J, with 11 bases in the middle. In germline, CDR1 is LNHDA, CDR2 SQIVND (reference sequence). The CDR3 consists of 13 residues.